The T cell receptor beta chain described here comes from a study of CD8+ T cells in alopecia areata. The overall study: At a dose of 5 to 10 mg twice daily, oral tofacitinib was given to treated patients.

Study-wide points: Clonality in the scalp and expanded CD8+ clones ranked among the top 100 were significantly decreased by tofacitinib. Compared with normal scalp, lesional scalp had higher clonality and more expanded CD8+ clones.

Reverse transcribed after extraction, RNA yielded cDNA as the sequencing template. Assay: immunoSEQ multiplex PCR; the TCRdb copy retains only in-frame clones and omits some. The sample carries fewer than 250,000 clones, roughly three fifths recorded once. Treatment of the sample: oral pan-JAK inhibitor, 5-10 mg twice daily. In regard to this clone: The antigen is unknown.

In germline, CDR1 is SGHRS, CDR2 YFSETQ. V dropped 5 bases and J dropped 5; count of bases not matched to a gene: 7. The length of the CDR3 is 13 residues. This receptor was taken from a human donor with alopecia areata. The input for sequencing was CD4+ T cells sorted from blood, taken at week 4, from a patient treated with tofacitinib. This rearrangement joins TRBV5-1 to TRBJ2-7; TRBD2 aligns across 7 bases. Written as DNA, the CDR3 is TGCGCCAGCAGGAGCGGGACGAGCAACGAGCAGTACTTC. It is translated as CASRSGTSNEQYF. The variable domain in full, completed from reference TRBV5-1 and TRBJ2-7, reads KAGVTQTPRYLIKTRGQQVTLSCSPISGHRSVSWYQQTPGQGLQFLFEYFSETQRNKGNFPGRFSGRQFSNSRSEMNVSTLELGDSALYLCASRSGTSNEQYFGPGTRLTVT.